The present entry profiles one TCR beta chain with its context. The data derive from a study of cytomegalovirus exposure and HLA in healthy donors. Germline CDR1 is SQVTM and CDR2 is ANQGSEA. With 7 bases removed from V and 2 bases from J, the gap between germline ends came to 17 bases. The CDR3 is 14 residues long. The PCR ran on 60 Vbeta and 13 Jbeta primers. Sequencing was performed with immunoSEQ multiplex PCR; in TCRdb, only in-frame clones are kept and a portion is missing. The table has 65,000 to 80,000 clones, approximately 74% seen once. V and J are TRBV29-1 and TRBJ1-2; a weak D match, TRBD1 (5 bases). The sequence derives from a man aged 40-55 years in good health and CMV-seropositive. Material for sequencing was PBMCs. In nucleotides, the CDR3 is TGCAGCGCAGATAAGGGTGGGGCCAACTATGGCTACACCTTC. Protein sequence: CSADKGGANYGYTF.